This passage covers 11 T cell receptor beta chains from one sample sequenced in a study of T cells in Graves' hyperthyroidism and ophthalmopathy. Using RNA transcripts as the source, TCR beta CDR3 regions were amplified. The primer set for the first-round RT-PCR of the TCR CDR3 was HTBI. TCRdb used MiXCR to reprocess the multiplex PCR reads, holding one entry per CDR3 protein. The profile shows 300,000 to 450,000 distinct CDR3 sequences, around 14% of them singletons. What was sequenced was blood. The receptors originated from a woman aged 55-75 years with Graves' hyperthyroidism.

At least ten counts were recorded for this clonotype. V and J are TRBV6-1 and TRBJ2-7, with a tentative D call TRBD2 (5 bases). Germline loops: CDR1 MNHNS, CDR2 SASEGT. The CDR3 runs to 13 residues. Trimming pared 6 bases from V and 3 bases from J, leaving 12 bases between. CDR3 loop: CASSQFRDYEQYF. DNA for the CDR3: TGTGCCAGCAGCCAATTCCGGGACTACGAGCAGTACTTC.

In its sample, this clonotype was seen many times. The rearrangement joins TRBV6-6 to TRBJ2-3, with D possibly being TRBD2 (6 bases). The V end was cut by 2 bases, the J end by 0 bases, with 9 bases between. CDR1 MNHNY and CDR2 SVGAGI come from the germline V gene (reference sequence). The CDR3 runs 15 residues. The CDR3 DNA reads as TGTGCCAGCAGTTACCGCGGGAAGAGCACAGATACGCAGTATTTT. Its translation: CASSYRGKSTDTQYF.

This clonotype was seen at least ten times. This chain joins TRBV3-1 and TRBJ2-1; D may be TRBD1 (5 bases). CDR3 size: 15 residues. Germline loops: CDR1 LGHDT, CDR2 YNNKEL (reference sequence). V gave up 1 base and J gave up 3 bases, with 10 bases separating them. CDR3 amino acids: CASSQVGPDYNEQFF. For the CDR3, the DNA is TGTGCCAGCAGCCAAGTGGGGCCCGACTACAATGAGCAGTTCTTC.

This clonotype showed up many times. The chain uses TRBV18 and TRBJ2-2; D may be TRBD1 (6 bases). Looked up from germline, CDR1 is KGHSH and CDR2 is LQKENI. The CDR3 spans 16 residues. Trimming took off 1 base at V and 0 bases at J, with 9 bases between the two ends. The DNA for the CDR3 is TGTGCCAGCTCACCACGACAGGAGACGAACACCGGGGAGCTGTTTTTT. Residues: CASSPRQETNTGELFF.

This clonotype was observed a handful of times. The chain joins TRBV7-2 to TRBJ2-7, with TRBD2 identical over 7 bases. Germline CDR1 is SGHTA and CDR2 is FQGNSA. The CDR3 spans 14 residues. The J segment lost 5 bases and the V segment lost 5 bases, leaving 9 bases of the junction unmatched. The CDR3 bases are TGTGCCAGCAGCGGAGCGGGACTGTATAACGAGCAGTACTTC. This translates into CASSGAGLYNEQYF.

This clonotype appeared a few times. The chain has TRBV9 and TRBJ1-6; no clear D gene. Germline CDR1 reads SGDLS; CDR2 reads YYNGEE. The CDR3 sequence is 14 residues long. The V and J ends lost 0 bases and 8 bases respectively, with 9 bases between them. The CDR3 region is CASSVEGADSPLHF. The DNA for the CDR3 is TGTGCCAGCAGCGTAGAAGGCGCAGATTCACCCCTCCACTTT.

The rearrangement joins TRBV19 to TRBJ1-3; TRBD1 matches at 7 bases. From germline, CDR1 is LNHDA and CDR2 SQIVND (reference sequence). The CDR3 is made up of 14 amino acids. The V gene end was trimmed by 4 bases and the J gene end by 2 bases; junction bases not matched to a gene: 2. CDR3 amino acids: CASSNRGAGNTIYF. In DNA form, the CDR3 reads TGTGCCAGTAGTAACAGGGGAGCTGGAAACACCATATATTTT. The variable domain in full, with the rest retrieved from reference TRBV19 and TRBJ1-3, is DGGITQSPKYLFRKEGQNVTLSCEQNLNHDAMYWYRQDPGQGLRLIYYSQIVNDFQKGDIAEGYSVSREKKESFPLTVTSAQKNPTAFYLCASSNRGAGNTIYFGEGSWLTVV.

There are a few counts of this clonotype. Since the CDR3 does not end with the conserved phenylalanine or tryptophan, this likely comes from a read error. The chain uses TRBV5-1 and TRBJ1-5, with 12 nucleotides matching TRBD1. Trimming cost V 0 bases and J 2 bases; bases outside gene matches: 6. This CDR3 is 18 amino acids long. Germline V gene sequence: CDR1 SGHRS, CDR2 YFSETQ. CDR3 nucleotide sequence: TGCGCCAGCAGCTTGGGACCGGGACAGGGGGCGGGCAATCAGCCCCAGCATTCT. Translation gives CASSLGPGQGAGNQPQHS.

This clonotype was counted between two and nine times. The chain employs TRBV7-3 and TRBJ2-2; possible D gene TRBD1, 6 bases. This CDR3 is built from 14 residues. Per germline, CDR1 SGHTA and CDR2 FQGTGA. V dropped 5 bases and J dropped 6 bases, with 13 bases sitting between them. CDR3 sequence: CASSQGHGPGELFF. CDR3 bases: TGTGCCAGCAGCCAGGGACATGGGCCCGGGGAGCTGTTTTTT.

This clonotype showed up just a few times. The chain employs TRBV5-1 and TRBJ2-7; 9 bases map to TRBD2. CDR1 and CDR2 (germline): SGHRS, YFSETQ. The ends lost 0 bases at V and 7 bases at J; junction bases unmatched: 8. The CDR3 is made up of 15 amino acids. This CDR3 reads CASSLEGGRAWEQYF. CDR3 DNA sequence: TGCGCCAGCAGCTTGGAGGGCGGGAGGGCCTGGGAGCAGTACTTC.

This clonotype showed up many times. The CDR3 DNA follows: TGTGCCACCAGCAGAGAGGCAGGGGCCAGCACAGATACGCAGTATTTT. This sequence encodes CATSREAGASTDTQYF. The chain carries TRBV15 and TRBJ2-3, with D perhaps TRBD1 (6 bases). The germline V gene has CDR1 LNHNV and CDR2 YYDKDF (reference sequence). Deletions cut 0 bases from V and 0 bases from J, with 10 bases between. The CDR3 is 16 amino acids.